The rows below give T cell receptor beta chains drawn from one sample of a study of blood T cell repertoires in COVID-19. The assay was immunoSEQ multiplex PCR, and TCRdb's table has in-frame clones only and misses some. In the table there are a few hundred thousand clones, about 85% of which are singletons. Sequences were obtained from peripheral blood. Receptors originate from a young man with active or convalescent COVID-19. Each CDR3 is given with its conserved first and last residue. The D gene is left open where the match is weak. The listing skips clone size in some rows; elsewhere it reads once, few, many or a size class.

cdr3_aa: CASSLDRGNSPLHF
cdr3_nt: TGCGCCAGCAGCTTGGACAGGGGTAATTCACCCCTCCACTTT
j_call: TRBJ1-6
d_call: TRBD1
clone_size: -
v_call: TRBV5-1

cdr3_aa: CASSLGVSGGQETQYF
cdr3_nt: TGTGCCAGCAGCTTGGGGGTCTCGGGGGGCCAAGAGACCCAGTACTTC
j_call: TRBJ2-5
d_call: TRBD2
clone_size: -
v_call: TRBV5-4

cdr3_aa: CASSVDDIPRPGGELFF
cdr3_nt: TGTGCCAGCAGCGTAGATGACATCCCAAGGCCTGGCGGGGAGCTGTTTTTT
j_call: TRBJ2-2
d_call: -
clone_size: -
v_call: TRBV9

cdr3_aa: CASSLRASGTGVNYGYTF
cdr3_nt: TGTGCCAGCAGCTTAAGGGCGTCCGGGACAGGGGTCAACTATGGCTACACCTTC
j_call: TRBJ1-2
d_call: TRBD1
clone_size: -
v_call: TRBV7-9

cdr3_aa: CASSLGVAGTDTQYF
cdr3_nt: TGTGCCAGCAGCTTAGGGGTAGCGGGCACAGATACGCAGTATTTT
j_call: TRBJ2-3
d_call: -
clone_size: -
v_call: TRBV7-3

cdr3_aa: CASSQDLGGYNEQFF
cdr3_nt: TGTGCCAGCAGCCAAGATCTCGGGGGCTACAATGAGCAGTTCTTC
j_call: TRBJ2-1
d_call: -
clone_size: few
v_call: TRBV4-2

cdr3_aa: CASSQAGTSGYEQYF
cdr3_nt: TGCGCCAGCAGCCAAGCCGGGACTAGCGGCTACGAGCAGTACTTC
j_call: TRBJ2-7
d_call: TRBD2
clone_size: -
v_call: TRBV4-1

cdr3_aa: CSASRQGGQPQHF
cdr3_nt: TGCAGTGCTAGTCGACAGGGCGGACAGCCCCAGCATTTT
j_call: TRBJ1-5
d_call: TRBD1
clone_size: -
v_call: TRBV20-1

cdr3_aa: CARQAPGRNSPLHF
cdr3_nt: TGTGCCAGACAGGCCCCTGGGAGGAATTCACCCCTCCACTTT
j_call: TRBJ1-6
d_call: -
clone_size: -
v_call: TRBV2

cdr3_aa: CASSFGGSSYNEQFF
cdr3_nt: TGCGCCAGCAGCTTCGGGGGTAGCTCCTACAATGAGCAGTTCTTC
j_call: TRBJ2-1
d_call: -
clone_size: -
v_call: TRBV5-1

cdr3_aa: CASSLVGTLSTDTQYF
cdr3_nt: TGTGCCAGCAGCTTAGTTGGGACTTTGAGCACAGATACGCAGTATTTT
j_call: TRBJ2-3
d_call: -
clone_size: -
v_call: TRBV7-2

cdr3_aa: CASSLQGGRGYTF
cdr3_nt: TGTGCCAGCAGTTTACAGGGAGGCCGTGGCTACACCTTC
j_call: TRBJ1-2
d_call: -
clone_size: -
v_call: TRBV28

cdr3_aa: CATSREGRGTDTQYF
cdr3_nt: TGTGCCACCAGCAGAGAAGGTCGAGGGACAGATACGCAGTATTTT
j_call: TRBJ2-3
d_call: -
clone_size: -
v_call: TRBV15

cdr3_aa: CASSPGAMNTEAFF
cdr3_nt: TGTGCCAGCTCACCAGGGGCTATGAACACTGAAGCTTTCTTT
j_call: TRBJ1-1
d_call: -
clone_size: -
v_call: TRBV18

cdr3_aa: CASRTSVLNTDTQYF
cdr3_nt: TGCGCCAGCAGGACTAGCGTCCTAAACACAGATACGCAGTATTTT
j_call: TRBJ2-3
d_call: TRBD2
clone_size: -
v_call: TRBV5-1

cdr3_aa: CASSEVDPLARETQYF
cdr3_nt: TGTGCCAGCAGCGAGGTCGATCCGTTAGCGCGGGAGACCCAGTACTTC
j_call: TRBJ2-5
d_call: -
clone_size: -
v_call: TRBV7-9

cdr3_aa: CASSSGIPDTQYF
cdr3_nt: TGTGCCAGCAGTAGCGGGATACCAGATACGCAGTATTTT
j_call: TRBJ2-3
d_call: TRBD2
clone_size: -
v_call: TRBV6-4

cdr3_aa: CASSATQGANSPLHF
cdr3_nt: TGTGCCAGCAGCGCAACACAGGGGGCGAATTCACCCCTCCACTTT
j_call: TRBJ1-6
d_call: TRBD1
clone_size: -
v_call: TRBV7-9

cdr3_aa: CASSLGGTLNTGELFF
cdr3_nt: TGCGCCAGCAGCTTGGGTGGGACTCTTAACACCGGGGAGCTGTTTTTT
j_call: TRBJ2-2
d_call: -
clone_size: -
v_call: TRBV5-1

cdr3_aa: CASSQDSSLAGHNEQFF
cdr3_nt: TGCGCCAGCAGCCAAGATTCGTCACTAGCGGGACACAATGAGCAGTTCTTC
j_call: TRBJ2-1
d_call: TRBD2
clone_size: -
v_call: TRBV4-3

cdr3_aa: CASSFMGRTEAFF
cdr3_nt: TGTGCCAGCAGTTTCATGGGGCGGACTGAAGCTTTCTTT
j_call: TRBJ1-1
d_call: -
clone_size: -
v_call: TRBV27

cdr3_aa: CASSLAHRDTQYF
cdr3_nt: TGCGCCAGCAGCTTGGCCCACAGAGATACGCAGTATTTT
j_call: TRBJ2-3
d_call: -
clone_size: -
v_call: TRBV5-1

cdr3_aa: CASSDRRFTGELFF
cdr3_nt: TGTGCCAGTAGTGACAGAAGATTTACCGGGGAGCTGTTTTTT
j_call: TRBJ2-2
d_call: -
clone_size: -
v_call: TRBV19

cdr3_aa: CASSLDRGPLNTEAFF
cdr3_nt: TGTGCCAGCAGCTTGGACAGGGGGCCGCTGAACACTGAAGCTTTCTTT
j_call: TRBJ1-1
d_call: TRBD1
clone_size: -
v_call: TRBV5-6

cdr3_aa: CASSPLVIGTPSSEQYF
cdr3_nt: TGTGCCAGCAGTCCACTGGTAATCGGTACCCCTTCCTCCGAGCAGTACTTC
j_call: TRBJ2-7
d_call: -
clone_size: -
v_call: TRBV28

cdr3_aa: CASSQDYNTGVTPFYEQYF
cdr3_nt: TGTGCCAGCAGCCAAGACTATAATACGGGAGTTACTCCGTTCTACGAGCAGTACTTC
j_call: TRBJ2-7
d_call: -
clone_size: -
v_call: TRBV14

cdr3_aa: CASRLAGGTDTQYF
cdr3_nt: TGTGCCAGTAGGCTAGCGGGAGGCACAGATACGCAGTATTTT
j_call: TRBJ2-3
d_call: TRBD2
clone_size: -
v_call: TRBV19

cdr3_aa: CASSEFPAGGGEKLFF
cdr3_nt: TGTGCCAGCAGTGAATTCCCGGCAGGGGGAGGTGAAAAACTGTTTTTT
j_call: TRBJ1-4
d_call: TRBD1
clone_size: -
v_call: TRBV6-1

cdr3_aa: CASSPGGQSNQPQHF
cdr3_nt: TGTGCCAGCTCACCGGGGGGACAGAGCAATCAGCCCCAGCATTTT
j_call: TRBJ1-5
d_call: TRBD1
clone_size: -
v_call: TRBV18

cdr3_aa: CASSGDRGHPNNEKLFF
cdr3_nt: TGTGCCAGCAGTGGTGACAGGGGTCATCCCAACAATGAAAAACTGTTTTTT
j_call: TRBJ1-4
d_call: TRBD1
clone_size: -
v_call: TRBV25-1

cdr3_aa: CASSENPGTGGAGNQPQHF
cdr3_nt: TGTGCCAGCAGTGAAAACCCTGGGACAGGGGGCGCGGGCAATCAGCCCCAGCATTTT
j_call: TRBJ1-5
d_call: TRBD1
clone_size: -
v_call: TRBV2

cdr3_aa: CASNPLGAVSGQDSPLHF
cdr3_nt: TGTGCCAGCAACCCCCTTGGGGCGGTCTCAGGGCAGGATTCACCCCTCCACTTT
j_call: TRBJ1-6
d_call: -
clone_size: -
v_call: TRBV2

cdr3_aa: CASSLVGSPTDTQYF
cdr3_nt: TGTGCCAGCAGCTTGGTGGGCTCCCCTACGGATACGCAGTATTTT
j_call: TRBJ2-3
d_call: -
clone_size: -
v_call: TRBV7-3

cdr3_aa: CATSRATTTSGGVDEQFF
cdr3_nt: TGTGCCACCAGCAGAGCAACCACGACTAGCGGGGGTGTCGATGAGCAGTTCTTC
j_call: TRBJ2-1
d_call: TRBD2
clone_size: -
v_call: TRBV15

cdr3_aa: CASSRWSPQGADTIYF
cdr3_nt: TGTGCCAGCAGCCGTTGGTCCCCGCAAGGGGCAGACACCATATATTTT
j_call: TRBJ1-3
d_call: -
clone_size: -
v_call: TRBV7-6

cdr3_aa: CASSPAGTTAYNEQFF
cdr3_nt: TGCGCCAGCAGCCCGGCCGGGACAACCGCCTACAATGAGCAGTTCTTC
j_call: TRBJ2-1
d_call: -
clone_size: -
v_call: TRBV5-1

cdr3_aa: CASSVAGLSNEQFF
cdr3_nt: TGTGCCAGCTCGGTAGCGGGATTAAGCAATGAGCAGTTCTTC
j_call: TRBJ2-1
d_call: TRBD2
clone_size: -
v_call: TRBV18

cdr3_aa: CASSEIGQGLDTEAFF
cdr3_nt: TGTGCCAGCAGTGAAATTGGCCAGGGATTGGACACTGAAGCTTTCTTT
j_call: TRBJ1-1
d_call: -
clone_size: -
v_call: TRBV2

cdr3_aa: CASSIGPRSSGNTIYF
cdr3_nt: TGTGCCAGCAGCATAGGTCCGAGGTCCTCTGGAAACACCATATATTTT
j_call: TRBJ1-3
d_call: -
clone_size: once
v_call: TRBV5-4

cdr3_aa: CASSLVGAPNEKLFF
cdr3_nt: TGTGCCAGCAGCTTAGTGGGGGCCCCCAATGAAAAACTGTTTTTT
j_call: TRBJ1-4
d_call: -
clone_size: -
v_call: TRBV11-2

cdr3_aa: CASSLMADTEAFF
cdr3_nt: TGTGCCAGCAGCTTGATGGCAGACACTGAAGCTTTCTTT
j_call: TRBJ1-1
d_call: -
clone_size: once
v_call: TRBV11-2

cdr3_aa: CASSVDGASPLEQYF
cdr3_nt: TGTGCCAGCAGCGTAGATGGGGCCTCACCGCTCGAGCAGTACTTC
j_call: TRBJ2-7
d_call: -
clone_size: once
v_call: TRBV9

cdr3_aa: CASGLGGQGSYNEQFF
cdr3_nt: TGTGCTAGTGGTTTGGGGGGACAGGGGTCCTACAATGAGCAGTTCTTC
j_call: TRBJ2-1
d_call: TRBD1
clone_size: -
v_call: TRBV12-5

cdr3_aa: CASSYSSKQPQHF
cdr3_nt: TGTGCCAGCAGTTACTCGAGCAAACAGCCCCAGCATTTT
j_call: TRBJ1-5
d_call: -
clone_size: -
v_call: TRBV6-5

cdr3_aa: CASSLRPGSTDTQYF
cdr3_nt: TGTGCCAGCAGCTTAAGACCGGGAAGCACAGATACGCAGTATTTT
j_call: TRBJ2-3
d_call: -
clone_size: -
v_call: TRBV7-9

cdr3_aa: CARAGANNEQFF
cdr3_nt: TGTGCCAGAGCGGGAGCAAACAATGAGCAGTTCTTC
j_call: TRBJ2-1
d_call: TRBD2
clone_size: -
v_call: TRBV25-1

cdr3_aa: CASSRAGGPQGEAFF
cdr3_nt: TGTGCCAGTAGTAGGGCAGGGGGCCCCCAGGGTGAAGCTTTCTTT
j_call: TRBJ1-1
d_call: TRBD1
clone_size: -
v_call: TRBV19

cdr3_aa: CASSPGTGAGYTF
cdr3_nt: TGTGCCAGCAGCCCCGGGACAGGAGCCGGCTACACCTTC
j_call: TRBJ1-2
d_call: TRBD1
clone_size: -
v_call: TRBV7-6

cdr3_aa: CASSSTGWTGELFF
cdr3_nt: TGTGCCAGTAGCTCGACAGGGTGGACCGGGGAGCTGTTTTTT
j_call: TRBJ2-2
d_call: TRBD1
clone_size: -
v_call: TRBV19

cdr3_aa: CASSSQGADNEQFF
cdr3_nt: TGTGCCAGCAGTAGTCAGGGGGCGGACAATGAGCAGTTCTTC
j_call: TRBJ2-1
d_call: TRBD1
clone_size: -
v_call: TRBV2

cdr3_aa: CSVDQMAALGTQYF
cdr3_nt: TGCAGCGTTGACCAAATGGCGGCCCTCGGGACCCAGTACTTC
j_call: TRBJ2-5
d_call: -
clone_size: -
v_call: TRBV29-1

cdr3_aa: CASSIGWGGSQHF
cdr3_nt: TGTGCCAGTAGTATAGGTTGGGGCGGGAGCCAGCATTTT
j_call: TRBJ1-5
d_call: -
clone_size: -
v_call: TRBV19